This TCR beta chain was documented in a study of long-term antiretroviral therapy in people with HIV. In the study overall: Collection dates of the earliest samples fall about a decade before the 2015 immediate-ART recommendation.

At survey level, the immunoSEQ assay was run in its v3.0 version. It was roughly 40,000-55,000 T-cell genomes per sample that sequencing targeted. Using immunoSEQ multiplex PCR, the repertoire was profiled, and TCRdb retains in-frame clones only, with some absent. Of approximately 12,000 clones in the sample, 75% to 85% were seen once. Note on this clone: The antigen remains unidentified.

Study-wide results and caveats: CDR3 lengths in HIV samples spanned a narrower range than controls.

The TCR originated in a man in his forties or fifties with HIV. The material was unsorted PBMCs, obtained 3.4 years after starting antiretroviral therapy.

CDR3 DNA: TGTGCCAGCAGTTCCCAATCCGGGACTAGCGGGAGGGCCCTCATCCATGAGCAGTTCTTC. It is translated as CASSSQSGTSGRALIHEQFF. The rearrangement joins TRBV27 to TRBJ2-1; TRBD2 agrees at 16 bases. This CDR3 has 20 residues. Trimming at V came to 4 bases and at J to 8 bases, leaving 17 bases not matched to a gene. Germline values: CDR1 MNHEY, CDR2 SMNVEV (reference sequence).